This TCR beta chain appears in the sequencing data of a study of blood T cells in healthy people across ages. V was clipped by 1 base and J by 3 bases, with 7 bases between them. CDR1 and CDR2 from the germline V gene are DFQATT and SNEGSKA (reference sequence). The CDR3 has 12 residues. Findings and caveats of the study: A strong correlation between TCR beta diversity and naive T cell percentage was seen.

This clonotype was found many times. Its target is unknown. For the second PCR, which ran for roughly 7 to 11 cycles, a sample-barcoded 5' primer and a J-beta primer mix were used. MiXCR, applied by TCRdb to the 5' RACE reads, yields one record per CDR3 protein. The sample shows some 860,000 distinct CDR3 sequences, just over 55% of them seen only once. The source of this sequence is a man in his forties in good health. The chain uses TRBV20-1 and TRBJ2-7; D is unresolved. Sequencing used blood. The CDR3 DNA reads TGCAGTGCTAGAGGGCACAACTACGAGCAGTACTTC. This gives the protein CSARGHNYEQYF.